The sample holds one count of the clone carrying this TCR beta chain. Its specificity is unknown. PCR involved 60 Vbeta and 13 Jbeta primers. Assay: immunoSEQ multiplex PCR; the TCRdb copy retains only in-frame clones and omits some. The repertoire holds 170,000 or so clones, with over 70% as singletons. The sample is drawn from a study of cytomegalovirus exposure and HLA in healthy donors. Findings of the study overall: V- and J-gene trimming of TCR beta was linked (in a later analysis) to a missense DCLRE1C variant.

V lost 5 bases and J lost 0, with 8 bases in between. The CDR3 length is 13 residues. Per the germline V gene, CDR1 is MDHEN and CDR2 is SYDVKM. This rearrangement joins TRBV28 to TRBJ2-7; D might be TRBD1 (5 bases). Sequences were obtained from PBMCs. The sequence derives from a woman aged 45-65 years in good health and CMV-seropositive. DNA for the CDR3: TGTGCCAGCAGTCTTCAGGGCTCCTACGAGCAGTACTTC. This sequence encodes CASSLQGSYEQYF.